This is a list of T cell receptor beta chains from one sample in a study of blood T cell repertoires in COVID-19. The method was immunoSEQ multiplex PCR; TCRdb's version includes in-frame clones alone and lacks a portion of them. Altogether around 11,000 clones are present, roughly 83% being singletons, with the ten largest covering about 13%. What was sequenced was peripheral blood. The source of these receptors is a human donor in a cohort sampled during active COVID-19. Both conserved end residues are part of each CDR3. A D gene is named only where the DNA matches it firmly. Clone sizes are given selectively: once, few, many, or a class where the clone is expanded.

d_call: TRBD2; j_call: TRBJ2-5; v_call: TRBV9; clone_size: .; cdr3_nt: TGTGCCAGCAGCGTGGGGGAGGGTAGGGAGACCCAGTACTTC; cdr3_aa: CASSVGEGRETQYF
d_call: TRBD2; j_call: TRBJ2-5; v_call: TRBV5-1; clone_size: few; cdr3_nt: TGCGCCAGCAGCACCAAGGGAGGGAGTGAGACCCAGTACTTC; cdr3_aa: CASSTKGGSETQYF
d_call: TRBD1; j_call: TRBJ2-3; v_call: TRBV4-1; clone_size: .; cdr3_nt: TGCGCCAGCAGTCTAACTCGGGACAGGGCCACAGATACGCAGTATTTT; cdr3_aa: CASSLTRDRATDTQYF
d_call: TRBD1; j_call: TRBJ1-4; v_call: TRBV19; clone_size: .; cdr3_nt: TGTGCCAGTAGTCCACAGACAGGGAGGAATGAAAAACTGTTTTTT; cdr3_aa: CASSPQTGRNEKLFF
d_call: .; j_call: TRBJ2-2; v_call: TRBV10-2; clone_size: .; cdr3_nt: TGCGCCAGCAGTGAGCGGGAGTGGAGCGGGGAGCTGTTTTTT; cdr3_aa: CASSEREWSGELFF
d_call: TRBD2; j_call: TRBJ2-2; v_call: TRBV19; clone_size: .; cdr3_nt: TGTGCCAGTAGTACTTCTAGCGGGTGGGGCGGGGAGCTGTTTTTT; cdr3_aa: CASSTSSGWGGELFF
d_call: .; j_call: TRBJ1-1; v_call: TRBV6-6; clone_size: .; cdr3_nt: TGTGCCAGCAGTTACTCCAACCGGGGGGCAGGCGGAAAAGCTTTCTTT; cdr3_aa: CASSYSNRGAGGKAFF
d_call: .; j_call: TRBJ1-5; v_call: TRBV4-1; clone_size: once; cdr3_nt: TGCGCCAGCAGCCAGACGATCCTAAGGGGCCATCAGCCCCAGCATTTT; cdr3_aa: CASSQTILRGHQPQHF
d_call: .; j_call: TRBJ1-5; v_call: TRBV2; clone_size: .; cdr3_nt: TGTGCCAGCAGCCCCGTGGTCGGTCAGCCCCAGCATTTT; cdr3_aa: CASSPVVGQPQHF
d_call: .; j_call: TRBJ2-5; v_call: TRBV6-5; clone_size: .; cdr3_nt: TGTGCCAGTCTCCGAACTGCGGGGGCAGAGACCCAGTACTTC; cdr3_aa: CASLRTAGAETQYF
d_call: TRBD1; j_call: TRBJ1-4; v_call: TRBV6-6; clone_size: .; cdr3_nt: TGTGCCAGCAGTTTCCCGGACAGGGGAGATGAAAAACTGTTTTTT; cdr3_aa: CASSFPDRGDEKLFF
d_call: .; j_call: TRBJ2-1; v_call: TRBV7-9; clone_size: .; cdr3_nt: TGTGCCAGCAGCTTGGTGGTAGTCACCCACAATGAGCAGTTCTTC; cdr3_aa: CASSLVVVTHNEQFF
d_call: .; j_call: TRBJ1-1; v_call: TRBV6-5; clone_size: .; cdr3_nt: TGTGCCAGCAGTTTCGGACATTCTAACACTGAAGCTTTCTTT; cdr3_aa: CASSFGHSNTEAFF
d_call: TRBD1; j_call: TRBJ1-2; v_call: TRBV5-6; clone_size: .; cdr3_nt: TGTGCCAGCAGCTTGCCACAGGGGATTGCTTCTGGCTACACCTTC; cdr3_aa: CASSLPQGIASGYTF
d_call: TRBD2; j_call: TRBJ2-2; v_call: TRBV18; clone_size: .; cdr3_nt: TGTGCCAGCCGGGGACTAGCGGAACCCAACGGGGAGCTGTTTTTT; cdr3_aa: CASRGLAEPNGELFF
d_call: .; j_call: TRBJ2-1; v_call: TRBV5-1; clone_size: once; cdr3_nt: TGCGCCAGCAGAGGGAGACCAGCGGGCGGAGAGCAGTTCTTC; cdr3_aa: CASRGRPAGGEQFF